This TCR beta chain was sequenced in a study of control samples from healthy donors and cancer patients. Profiled with immunoSEQ multiplex PCR; TCRdb holds only in-frame clones, not every one. Among fewer than 200,000 clones, just over 90% were seen once, and the ten largest hold about 1.4%. The length of the CDR3 is 15 residues. Germline V CDR1 and CDR2: SGHTA, FQGNSA. Trimming took off 1 base at V and 4 bases at J, with 13 bases between the two ends. The rearrangement joins TRBV7-2 to TRBJ1-2; D unresolved. This TCR was recovered from a man younger than 45 in good health. The sample consisted of blood. The CDR3 nucleotides are TGTGCCAGCAGCTTAGGCCTCGATACCACCTATGGCTACACCTTC. This translates into CASSLGLDTTYGYTF.